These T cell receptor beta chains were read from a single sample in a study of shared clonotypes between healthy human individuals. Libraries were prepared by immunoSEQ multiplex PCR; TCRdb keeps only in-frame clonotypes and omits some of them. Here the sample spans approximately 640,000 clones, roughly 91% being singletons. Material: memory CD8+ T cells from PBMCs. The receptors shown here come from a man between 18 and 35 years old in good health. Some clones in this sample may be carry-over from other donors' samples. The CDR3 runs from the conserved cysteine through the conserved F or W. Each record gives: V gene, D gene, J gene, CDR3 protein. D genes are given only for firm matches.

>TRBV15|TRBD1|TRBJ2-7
CATSKDKWTGGEQYF
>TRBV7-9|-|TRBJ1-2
CASTAPYGYTF
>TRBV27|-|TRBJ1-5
CASSLGVWQPQHF
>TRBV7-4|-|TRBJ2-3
CASGDLSDTQYF
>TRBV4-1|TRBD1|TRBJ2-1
CASSPKTGVYNEQFF
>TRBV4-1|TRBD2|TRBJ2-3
CASSPREGGTSGRDTQYF
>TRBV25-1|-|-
CASSEAPRYEQYF
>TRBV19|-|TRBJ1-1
CASRPGLWDTEAFF
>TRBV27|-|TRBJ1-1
CASSSMIRSEAFF
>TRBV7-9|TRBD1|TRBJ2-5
CASSPPRDRKETQYF
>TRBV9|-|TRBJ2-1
CASSVGGVGNEQFF
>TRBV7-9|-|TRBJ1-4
CASSPPPGATNEKLFF
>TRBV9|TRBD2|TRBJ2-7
CASSVVGSGIGEQYF
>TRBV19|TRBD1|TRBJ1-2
CASSPRTGGKANYGYTF
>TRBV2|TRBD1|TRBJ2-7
CASSDRGTYEQYF
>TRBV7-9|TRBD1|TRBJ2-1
CASSSGQGTYNEQFF
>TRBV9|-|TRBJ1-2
CASSVLGADGYTF
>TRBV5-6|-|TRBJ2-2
CASSLGASGELFF
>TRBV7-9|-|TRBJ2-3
CASSLGPTRADTQYF
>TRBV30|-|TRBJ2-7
CAWSWERQQYF
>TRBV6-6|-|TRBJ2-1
CASSHLLGGEHNEQFF
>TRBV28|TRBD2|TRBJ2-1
CASSSGGGSNEQFF